A single sample is the source of the 10 T cell receptor beta chains below, sequenced in a study of T cell responses to AZD1222 COVID-19 vaccine. The repertoire was sequenced with immunoSEQ multiplex PCR; TCRdb's copy has only in-frame clones and lacks some. The repertoire holds around 110,000 clones, approximately 83% seen once, with 3.9% in the top ten. The sequencing used peripheral blood, collected on day 0 of MenACWY control vaccination. These receptors were collected from an adult in good health.

V usage is TRBV7-2 and J usage is TRBJ2-1; possibly TRBD2 for D (6 bases). Trimming pared 2 bases from V and 2 bases from J, leaving 10 bases between. The CDR3 has 15 amino acids. The germline CDR1 and CDR2 sequences are SGHTA and FQGNSA. The CDR3: CASSLTPGAYNEQFF. CDR3 nucleotides: TGTGCCAGCAGCTTAACGCCGGGGGCCTACAATGAGCAGTTCTTC.

This CDR3 reads CASSLAGAHEQFF. The CDR3 DNA reads as TGTGCCAGCAGTTTAGCGGGGGCGCATGAGCAGTTCTTC. The chain couples TRBV28 to TRBJ2-1, with D maybe TRBD2 (7 bases). The V gene lost 2 bases and the J gene lost 8 bases, with 10 bases spanning the gap. In germline, CDR1 is MDHEN, CDR2 SYDVKM. The CDR3 runs 13 residues.

The chain recombines TRBV5-1 with TRBJ2-1, with 12 bases identical to TRBD2. V lost 4 bases to trimming and J lost 4 bases; unmatched junction nucleotides: 3. Per germline, CDR1 SGHRS and CDR2 YFSETQ. This CDR3 comprises 15 residues. For the CDR3, the DNA is TGCGCCAGCAGCATGACTAGCGGGGGTTACAATGAGCAGTTCTTC. Protein sequence: CASSMTSGGYNEQFF.

The J gene is TRBJ1-2, the V gene TRBV3-1 (or the pseudogene TRBV3-2); D is perhaps TRBD1 (5 bases). Per the germline V gene, CDR1 is LGHDT and CDR2 is YNNKEL (reference sequence). Trimming removed 0 bases from V and 6 bases from J, with 14 bases in between. CDR3 length equals 15 residues. The CDR3 coding sequence is TGTGCCAGCAGCCAAGAGGGGGGGAATGAAAATGGCTACACCTTC. Protein: CASSQEGGNENGYTF.

The chain joins TRBV5-4 to TRBJ2-5; D may correspond to TRBD1 or TRBD2 (6 bases each). V shed 4 bases and J shed 1 base, with 20 bases lying between them. Per the germline V gene, CDR1 is SGHNT and CDR2 is YYREEE (reference sequence). The CDR3 runs 17 residues. The CDR3 is CASSPEGHPDFQETQYF. The DNA for the CDR3 is TGTGCCAGCAGCCCGGAGGGACACCCCGATTTCCAAGAGACCCAGTACTTC.

The chain is built from TRBV28 and TRBJ1-2, with a weak D call TRBD1 (5 bases). CDR3 length: 15 amino acids. The germline CDR1 and CDR2 sequences are MDHEN and SYDVKM. V lost 1 base and J 9 bases, leaving 18 bases between the germline ends. CDR3 DNA sequence: TGTGCCAGCAGTTTATCGGCTCTTGGGGCCCGGCGCTACACCTTC. Amino acid sequence: CASSLSALGARRYTF.

The J gene is TRBJ2-2, the V gene TRBV5-1; TRBD1 is a possible D gene (5 bases). The CDR3 loop spans 16 amino acids. Per germline, CDR1 SGHRS and CDR2 YFSETQ. Trimming cost V 0 bases and J 2 bases, with 11 bases left between them. This CDR3 is CASSLAGHINTGELFF. CDR3 nucleotide sequence: TGCGCCAGCAGCTTGGCAGGACACATCAACACCGGGGAGCTGTTTTTT.

The rearrangement uses TRBV30 and TRBJ1-2, with unresolved D. Trimming pared 0 bases from V and 4 bases from J, leaving 3 bases between. This CDR3 has 11 amino acids. Germline V CDR1 and CDR2: GTSNPN, SVGIG (reference sequence). In DNA form, the CDR3 reads TGTGCCTGGAGTGTGGGCTATGGCTACACCTTC. Translated: CAWSVGYGYTF.

The chain carries TRBV6-5 and TRBJ1-5, with D uncertain. CDR1 and CDR2 (germline): MNHEY, SVGAGI. V dropped 8 bases and J dropped 6 bases, with 11 bases sitting between them. The CDR3 contains 12 residues. The CDR3 sequence: CASGIERQPQHF. The CDR3 DNA reads TGTGCCAGCGGAATTGAGCGTCAGCCCCAGCATTTT.

The chain couples TRBV4-2 to TRBJ2-2, with D uncertain. CDR1 is LGHNA and CDR2 is YNFKEQ in the germline V gene. This CDR3 region has 16 residues. V lost 0 bases and J 5 bases, leaving 13 bases between the germline ends. CDR3 sequence (DNA): TGTGCCAGCAGCCAAGAGGTCTCCGAAAGGACCGGGGAGCTGTTTTTT. Encoded protein: CASSQEVSERTGELFF.